This TCR beta chain was sequenced in a study of shared clonotypes between healthy human individuals. Overall study context: Aged 18 to 49, the donors were a couple of women and a few men.

Method: immunoSEQ multiplex PCR; TCRdb's copy keeps in-frame clones and lacks some. The table shows around 2.1 million clones, with 90% to 97% occurring only once. The V and J ends lost 0 bases and 4 bases respectively, with 7 bases between them. The germline gives CDR1 LGHNA, CDR2 YSLEER. CDR3 length equals 13 residues. This sequence was found in a man younger than 35 in good health. The chain has TRBV4-3 and TRBJ2-7, with unresolved D. The sequencing input was naive CD4+ T cells sorted from blood. This sample's subset: CD45RA+ positively selected. DNA of the CDR3: TGCGCCAGCAGCCAAGAAATTGCATACGAGCAGTACTTC. Translation: CASSQEIAYEQYF.